The clone carrying this T cell receptor (beta chain) was seen only a few times. This specimen belongs to a study of identical twins. Everyone who gave samples was a healthy Caucasian. Via MiXCR, TCRdb re-called the 5' RACE reads, giving one row per CDR3 protein. The table lists 350,000 to 400,000 distinct CDR3 sequences, 8.5% to 10% of them singletons. The V gene's germline CDR1 is SGHVS and CDR2 FNYEAQ. This CDR3 contains 16 residues. Trimming at V came to 5 bases and at J to 5 bases, leaving 10 bases not matched to a gene. The gene calls are TRBV7-6 and TRBJ2-1; 9 nucleotides align to TRBD2. The sample comprised naive T cells sorted from blood. The sequence was obtained from a woman in her fifties or sixties in good health. CDR3 DNA sequence: TGTGCCAGCAGCGGGGGAGGAGCGGGAGGCCACAATGAGCAGTTCTTC. Its translation is CASSGGGAGGHNEQFF.